The 32 T cell receptor beta chains given below trace back to one sample, sequenced in a study of T cells in Graves' hyperthyroidism and ophthalmopathy (dated by TCRdb to about 2019). Receptors were amplified or captured by multiplex PCR. The run used an Illumina HiSeq 2000. The TCR beta CDR3 regions were amplified from RNA transcripts. The first round of RT-PCR for the TCR CDR3 was performed with the HTBI primer set and the Qiagen OneStep RT-PCR kit. The public sequencing data were trimmed at Q25 with fastp and processed into clonotypes with MiXCR by TCRdb, which kept only in-frame beta chains. All rows with the same CDR3 protein become a single entry with the most common DNA and genes. Across this sample there are approximately 400,000 distinct CDR3 sequences, with 18% seen only once. The ten biggest clones cover around two fifths of the sample. The sample comprised blood. All receptors derive from a man aged 18 to 30 with Graves' ophthalmopathy.

V gene TRBV12-3 or TRBV12-4 combines with J gene TRBJ2-1, with TRBD1 matching 7 bases. The end of the DNA fits TRBJ2-7 better, so the J call may be wrong. The CDR3 sequence is 15 residues long. This CDR3 reads CASSPWTGLINEQYF. CDR3 coding DNA: TGTGCCAGCAGTCCCTGGACAGGTCTGATCAATGAGCAGTACTTC.

This clonotype came up a few times. V usage is TRBV5-1 and J usage is TRBJ2-1; D might be TRBD2 (5 bases). The CDR3 runs to 14 residues. V lost 4 bases and J 7 bases, leaving 15 bases between the germline ends. Germline V gene data show CDR1 as SGHRS and CDR2 as YFSETQ. This chain's CDR3 is CASSPLDGGNEQFF. DNA of the CDR3: TGCGCCAGCAGCCCCCTGGACGGCGGGAATGAGCAGTTCTTC.

This clonotype showed up just a few times. The chain joins TRBV11-2 to TRBJ1-2, with a tentative D call TRBD1 (5 bases). Germline V gene sequence: CDR1 SGHAT, CDR2 FQNNGV. The CDR3 totals 13 residues. V was cut by 5 bases and J by 2 bases, with 9 bases left in between. DNA of the CDR3: TGTGCCAGCAGCCCCCGGGACAACTATGGCTACACCTTC. Encoded protein: CASSPRDNYGYTF. The variable domain in full, with the rest retrieved from reference TRBV11-2 and TRBJ1-2, is EAGVAQSPRYKIIEKRQSVAFWCNPISGHATLYWYQQILGQGPKLLIQFQNNGVVDDSQLPKDRFSAERLKGVDSTLKIQPAKLEDSAVYLCASSPRDNYGYTFGSGTRLTVV.

This clonotype has a handful of counts. The rearrangement links TRBV29-1 to TRBJ2-5; weak D call: TRBD2 (7 bases). CDR1 is SQVTM and CDR2 is ANQGSEA in the germline V gene. This CDR3 region has 14 residues. CDR3 loop: CSTLLGGAIETQYF. Written as DNA, the CDR3 is TGCAGTACCCTGCTGGGGGGGGCGATAGAGACCCAGTACTTC.

This clonotype was recorded at least ten times. This chain links TRBV5-1 with TRBJ1-1; D gene ambiguous. Trimming removed 3 bases from V and 4 bases from J, with 13 bases in between. This CDR3 comprises 14 residues. CDR1 is SGHRS and CDR2 is YFSETQ in the germline V gene. As DNA, the CDR3 is TGCGCCAGCAGCTCCCAGGACTCGACCACTGAAGCTTTCTTT. Its protein is CASSSQDSTTEAFF.

This clonotype was counted at least ten times. The genes are TRBV11-2 and TRBJ1-1; TRBD1 might be the D (6 bases). CDR3 size: 15 residues. Germline CDR1 SGHAT, CDR2 FQNNGV. V was shortened by 3 bases and J by 5 bases, with 16 bases between the two germline ends. CDR3 region: CASSFSSGGGTEAFF. The CDR3 DNA follows: TGTGCCAGCAGCTTCTCTTCCGGGGGCGGGACTGAAGCTTTCTTT.

Concerning this clonotype: Just one base apart from a much larger clone, this may be a read error. The chain is built from TRBV6-5 and TRBJ1-1, with D perhaps TRBD1 (6 bases). The CDR3 totals 14 residues. With 3 bases removed from V and 6 bases from J, the gap between germline ends came to 14 bases. From germline, CDR1 is MNHEY and CDR2 SVGAGI. The chain's CDR3 is CASSYIQGDAEAFF. CDR3 nucleotides: TGTGCCAGCAGTTATATACAGGGAGACGCTGAAGCTTTCTTT.

The chain recombines TRBV20-1 with TRBJ1-3; the D is unclear. CDR1 is DFQATT, CDR2 SNEGSKA, per germline (reference sequence). Trimming took 3 bases from V and 0 from J, leaving 9 bases between them. The CDR3 covers 14 residues. CDR3 sequence reads: CSASTDISGNTIYF. As DNA, the CDR3 is TGCAGTGCTAGTACAGATATCTCTGGAAACACCATATATTTT.

This chain uses TRBV12-3 or TRBV12-4 with TRBJ1-2; D ambiguous. The CDR3 loop spans 13 amino acids. The V gene lost 7 bases and the J gene lost 1 base, with 10 bases spanning the gap. This chain's CDR3 is CASTLHHNYGYTF. The DNA for the CDR3 is TGTGCCAGCACCCTACATCATAACTATGGCTACACCTTC.

At least ten counts were recorded for this clonotype. The CDR3 DNA reads TGTGCCAGCAGTTCGGACAGAGGAGGACAGCCCCAGCATTTT. This codes for CASSSDRGGQPQHF. The chain carries TRBV27 and TRBJ1-5; a possible D gene is TRBD1 (6 bases). V was pared by 4 bases and J by 7 bases, with 14 bases between. The CDR3 runs to 14 residues. The germline gives CDR1 MNHEY, CDR2 SMNVEV (reference sequence).

This clonotype turned up a few times. The CDR3 reads CASQSEWDYGYTF. CDR3 in DNA: TGTGCCAGTCAATCCGAGTGGGACTATGGCTACACCTTC. The chain couples TRBV6-1 to TRBJ1-2; D not certain. The CDR3 length is 13 residues. CDR1 MNHNS and CDR2 SASEGT come from the germline V gene. V lost 9 bases to trimming and J lost 3 bases, with 14 bases between them.

In its sample, this clonotype was seen once. This rearrangement joins TRBV11-3 to TRBJ2-7; 9 nucleotides line up with TRBD1. CDR3 length equals 15 residues. Trimming at V came to 4 bases and at J to 5 bases, leaving 9 bases not matched to a gene. The germline V gene encodes CDR1 SGHNT and CDR2 YENEEA. The CDR3 sequence: CASSSTGQGVNEQYF. The DNA for the CDR3 is TGTGCCAGCAGCTCGACGGGACAGGGCGTAAACGAGCAGTACTTC.

This clonotype has a handful of counts. This chain uses TRBV6-4 with TRBJ2-1, with no clear D. The ends were cut back, 10 bases at V and 0 bases at J, with 16 bases in the middle. The CDR3 covers 15 residues. CDR1 is MRHNA, CDR2 SNTAGT, per germline. The CDR3 DNA reads as TGTGCCAACTGCTTCGATCTAGGCTCCTACAATGAGCAGTTCTTC. Its translation is CANCFDLGSYNEQFF.

In its sample, this clonotype was seen many times. The chain is built from TRBV7-9 and TRBJ2-7, with 12 positions matching TRBD1. The CDR3 is made up of 15 amino acids. Germline-derived CDR1 and CDR2 are SEHNR and FQNEAQ (reference sequence). J was trimmed by 5 bases and V by 6 bases; bases with no gene match: 8. CDR3 loop: CASSQLGTGGHEQYF. The CDR3 coding sequence is TGTGCCAGCAGTCAGTTGGGGACAGGGGGCCACGAGCAGTACTTC.

This clonotype has only a few counts. The rearrangement uses TRBV10-2 and TRBJ1-3; D not certain. The CDR3 sequence is 16 residues long. Germline V gene lookup returns CDR1 WSHSY and CDR2 SAAADI. Between the trimmed V and J ends, which lost 0 bases and 0 bases, there was a span of 9 bases. CDR3 in DNA: TGCGCCAGCAGTGAGTCCGGAGCAGTCTCTGGAAACACCATATATTTT. Residues: CASSESGAVSGNTIYF.

CDR3 protein: CASSQATVEKLFF. In DNA form, the CDR3 reads TGCGCCAGCAGCCAAGCGACAGTCGAAAAACTGTTTTTT. V is TRBV4-1 and J is TRBJ1-4; D might be TRBD1 (5 bases). Per the germline V gene, CDR1 is MGHRA and CDR2 is YSYEKL. The CDR3 covers 13 residues. V was pared by 1 base and J by 8 bases, with 8 bases between.

J is TRBJ1-5 and V is TRBV19; 7 bases agree with TRBD1. Germline V gene lookup returns CDR1 LNHDA and CDR2 SQIVND (reference sequence). V trimming: 3 bases; J trimming: 5 bases; junction bases outside the gene matches: 13. CDR3 length: 17 amino acids. CDR3 in DNA: TGTGCCAGTAGTATGCTAAGGGGGCCGTGGACCGATCAGCCCCAGCATTTT. This sequence encodes CASSMLRGPWTDQPQHF.

This clonotype was picked up many times. The V call is TRBV2, the J call TRBJ2-2; D is possibly TRBD1 or TRBD2 (6 bases each). The V end lost 5 bases, the J end lost 5 bases, and 15 bases lay between the germline ends. Germline CDR1 reads SNHLY; CDR2 reads FYNNEI. CDR3 length equals 15 residues. The chain's CDR3 is CASSFKGGRTGELFF. CDR3 sequence (DNA): TGTGCCAGCAGTTTTAAGGGGGGCCGGACCGGGGAGCTGTTTTTT. Supplemented by reference TRBV2 and TRBJ2-2, the full variable domain reads EPEVTQTPSHQVTQMGQEVILRCVPISNHLYFYWYRQILGQKVEFLVSFYNNEISEKSEIFDDQFSVERPDGSNFTLKIRSTKLEDSAMYFCASSFKGGRTGELFFGEGSRLTVL.

The chain carries TRBV12-3 or TRBV12-4 and TRBJ2-2; a possible D gene is TRBD1 (6 bases). The CDR3 runs to 15 residues. Trimming took 5 bases from V and 1 from J, leaving 11 bases between them. The CDR3 is CASSVVQGNTGELFF. Written as DNA, the CDR3 is TGTGCCAGCAGTGTAGTACAGGGGAACACCGGGGAGCTGTTTTTT.

This sequence joins TRBV6-1 and TRBJ2-1, with 7 bases aligning to TRBD2. The length of the CDR3 is 15 residues. The V and J ends lost 7 bases and 0 bases, in that order; junction bases with no gene match: 6. Germline V lookup: CDR1 MNHNS, CDR2 SASEGT. The CDR3 nucleotides are TGTGCCAGCACCCTGCGGGGGTACTCCTACAATGAGCAGTTCTTC. This sequence encodes CASTLRGYSYNEQFF.

Ten or more counts support this clonotype. The chain recombines TRBV5-1 with TRBJ1-1, with 11 bases identical to TRBD1. Germline V gives CDR1 SGHRS, CDR2 YFSETQ. The CDR3 has 15 amino acids. V lost 3 bases to trimming and J lost 3 bases; unmatched junction nucleotides: 4. The CDR3 DNA follows: TGCGCCAGCAGCTCGGACAGGGGGCAGGACACTGAAGCTTTCTTT. It codes for CASSSDRGQDTEAFF.

This clonotype has just a few counts. V is TRBV24-1 and J is TRBJ1-1; the D is unclear. Trimming removed 4 bases at V and 7 bases at J, with 9 bases between. This CDR3 spans 12 amino acids. Looked up from germline, CDR1 is KGHDR and CDR2 is SFDVKD. The CDR3 nucleotides read TGTGCCACCAGTGAAGCGGGGTATGAAGCTTTCTTT. This encodes CATSEAGYEAFF.

This clonotype was counted at least ten times. CDR3 residues: CASSLPGLVGGYEQFF. In nucleotides, the CDR3 is TGCGCCAGCAGTTTGCCGGGACTAGTAGGGGGATATGAGCAGTTCTTC. This chain links TRBV5-1 with TRBJ2-1; 8 nucleotides line up with TRBD2. The CDR3 has 16 amino acids. The germline V gene has CDR1 SGHRS and CDR2 YFSETQ. Trimming took 5 bases from V and 8 from J; bases not matched to a gene: 15.

This clonotype was counted many times. V is TRBV7-9 and J is TRBJ2-1; 7 nucleotides agree with TRBD2. Germline V lookup: CDR1 SEHNR, CDR2 FQNEAQ (reference sequence). The CDR3 sequence is 15 residues long. Trimming at V came to 5 bases and at J to 4 bases, leaving 8 bases not matched to a gene. CDR3 sequence: CASSTRAGDYNEQFF. The CDR3 DNA sequence: TGTGCCAGCAGCACCAGGGCGGGAGATTACAATGAGCAGTTCTTC.

Concerning this clonotype itself: A much larger clone differs by one base, so this may be a read error. The genes are TRBV7-8 and TRBJ2-3; tentatively, D is TRBD2 (5 bases). The CDR3 extends over 15 amino acids. Germline V gives CDR1 SGHVS, CDR2 FQNEAQ. The CDR3 DNA reads TGTGCCAGCAGCTCTCTCGCCGGGGAAACAGATGCGCAGTATTTT. Residues: CASSSLAGETDAQYF.

This clonotype was seen at least ten times. The chain couples TRBV6-6 to TRBJ1-5, with D hard to call. The CDR3 totals 14 residues. V was trimmed by 0 bases and J by 6 bases, leaving 9 bases between them. CDR1 MNHNY and CDR2 SVGAGI come from the germline V gene (reference sequence). The CDR3 loop reads CASSYSSSGQPQHF. In nucleotides, the CDR3 is TGTGCCAGCAGTTACTCGAGTTCGGGTCAGCCCCAGCATTTT.

The chain is built from TRBV6-2 or TRBV6-3 and TRBJ1-4; no firm D call. CDR1 and CDR2 from the germline V gene are MNHEY and SVGEGT. Trimming cost V 5 bases and J 7 bases, with 11 bases left between them. The CDR3 runs 13 residues. The CDR3: CASSDPGSEKLFF. CDR3 DNA sequence: TGTGCCAGCAGTGACCCGGGGAGTGAAAAACTGTTTTTT.

Here the CDR3 reads CAISGSQVEEKLFF. DNA of the CDR3: TGTGCCATCAGTGGGTCGCAGGTCGAGGAAAAACTGTTTTTT. J is TRBJ1-4 and V is TRBV10-3, with D unclear. The CDR3 extends over 14 amino acids. Germline lookup yields CDR1 ENHRY and CDR2 SYGVKD. Trimming left V 4 bases short and J 8 bases short, with 14 bases between.

This sequence joins TRBV19 and TRBJ2-1; TRBD1 aligns across 11 bases. Per the germline V gene, CDR1 is LNHDA and CDR2 is SQIVND (reference sequence). The V segment lost 7 bases and the J segment 9 bases; nucleotides outside the gene matches: 14. The CDR3 loop spans 16 amino acids. CDR3 residues: CASTPRGQGGSSEQFF. Written as DNA, the CDR3 is TGTGCCAGTACCCCGAGGGGACAGGGGGGTAGCAGTGAGCAGTTCTTC.

Points on this clonotype: A read error is possible here, since a much larger clone lies one base away. This chain uses TRBV7-3 with TRBJ2-5; 9 nucleotides align to TRBD1. Trimming at V came to 5 bases and at J to 7 bases, leaving 5 bases not matched to a gene. There are 13 residues in the CDR3. Per the germline V gene, CDR1 is SGHTA and CDR2 is FQGTGA. CDR3 amino acids: CASSPTGGGTQYF. The DNA of the CDR3 is TGTGCCAGCAGCCCGACAGGGGGGGGGACCCAGTACTTC.

This clonotype occurred many times. V usage is TRBV2 and J usage is TRBJ2-6; unclear D gene. CDR3 length: 14 residues. Germline values: CDR1 SNHLY, CDR2 FYNNEI. Deletions cut 2 bases from V and 0 bases from J, with 2 bases between. Here the CDR3 reads CASSERSGANVLTF. CDR3 sequence (DNA): TGTGCCAGCAGTGAACGCTCTGGGGCCAACGTCCTGACTTTC.

V is TRBV5-6 and J is TRBJ2-1; TRBD1 matches 8 bases. The CDR3 is made up of 15 amino acids. Germline lookup yields CDR1 SGHDT and CDR2 YYEEEE. Trimming removed 0 bases from V and 9 bases from J; junction bases left unmatched: 8. The CDR3 region is CASSLVQGAISEQFF. Here the CDR3 DNA reads TGTGCCAGCAGCTTGGTTCAGGGGGCTATTAGTGAGCAGTTCTTC.